These T cell receptor beta chains were read from a single sample in a study of cytomegalovirus exposure and HLA in healthy donors. Data came from immunoSEQ multiplex PCR; TCRdb stores just in-frame clones and leaves some out. This sample has 170,000 or so clones, with roughly 75% found just once. Sequenced input: PBMCs. These receptors came from a woman in her forties or fifties in good health and CMV-seropositive. Both conserved end residues are part of each CDR3. A D gene is named only where the DNA matches it firmly. Clone sizes are given selectively: once, few, many, or a class where the clone is expanded.

size: .; D: .; V: TRBV6-5; length: 12; J: TRBJ1-1; DNA: TGTGCCAGCAGTTACAAGGGGACTGAAGCTTTCTTT; CDR3: CASSYKGTEAFF
size: .; D: TRBD2; V: TRBV9; length: 15; J: TRBJ2-1; DNA: TGTGCCAGCAGCCTACTAGCGGTTCCCTACAATGAGCAGTTCTTC; CDR3: CASSLLAVPYNEQFF
size: once; D: .; V: TRBV5-1; length: 14; J: TRBJ2-5; DNA: TGCGCCAGCAGCTTGGAAGGAACCGGGGAGACCCAGTACTTC; CDR3: CASSLEGTGETQYF
size: .; D: TRBD2; V: TRBV18; length: 18; J: TRBJ2-3; DNA: TGTGCCAGCTCACCTATAGTGGGAGGGCCCTCTGACACAGATACGCAGTATTTT; CDR3: CASSPIVGGPSDTDTQYF
size: .; D: .; V: TRBV19; length: 15; J: TRBJ2-3; DNA: TGTGCCAGTAGTATTACCCCCCTAGCAACAGATACGCAGTATTTT; CDR3: CASSITPLATDTQYF
size: .; D: .; V: TRBV7-9; length: 14; J: TRBJ2-3; DNA: TGTGCCAGCAGCTTCTTCACGGTCACAGATACGCAGTATTTT; CDR3: CASSFFTVTDTQYF
size: .; D: .; V: TRBV27; length: 15; J: TRBJ2-6; DNA: TGTGCCAGCAGTTTAATGAGCTCTGGGGCCAACGTCCTGACTTTC; CDR3: CASSLMSSGANVLTF
size: .; D: .; V: TRBV5-5; length: 11; J: TRBJ2-5; DNA: TGTGCCAGCAGCTTCGGAGAGACCCAGTACTTC; CDR3: CASSFGETQYF
size: .; D: TRBD1; V: TRBV5-8; length: 17; J: TRBJ1-3; DNA: TGTGCCAGCAGCCGGGGACAGGATCGACTCTCTGGAAACACCATATATTTT; CDR3: CASSRGQDRLSGNTIYF
size: .; D: TRBD1; V: TRBV18; length: 16; J: TRBJ1-2; DNA: TGTGCCAGCTCTCCGGTCTCCGGGACAGGGTCCCATGGCTACACCTTC; CDR3: CASSPVSGTGSHGYTF
size: .; D: TRBD1; V: TRBV27; length: 18; J: TRBJ1-5; DNA: TGTGCCAGCAGTTTGACTGGTGGGACAGGAAGAAGCAATCAGCCCCAGCATTTT; CDR3: CASSLTGGTGRSNQPQHF
size: few; D: TRBD1; V: TRBV4-3; length: 14; J: TRBJ1-2; DNA: TGCGCCAGCAGCCAACCAGGGGGTTCCTATGGCTACACCTTC; CDR3: CASSQPGGSYGYTF
size: .; D: TRBD1; V: TRBV11-2; length: 15; J: TRBJ2-7; DNA: TGTGCCAGCAGCCGGGACAGGGTAGGCTCCTACGAGCAGTACTTC; CDR3: CASSRDRVGSYEQYF
size: .; D: .; V: TRBV9; length: 18; J: TRBJ2-3; DNA: TGTGCCAGCAGCGTAGGGAGCAGGAGGGCGACTAGCACAGATACGCAGTATTTT; CDR3: CASSVGSRRATSTDTQYF
size: .; D: .; V: TRBV18; length: 12; J: TRBJ2-1; DNA: TGTGCCAGCTCACCAGCGAGGGATGAGCAGTTCTTC; CDR3: CASSPARDEQFF
size: .; D: .; V: TRBV28; length: 13; J: TRBJ1-2; DNA: TGTGCCACTCTGGGTGGCTCGGAGTATGGCTACACCTTC; CDR3: CATLGGSEYGYTF
size: few; D: TRBD1; V: TRBV5-5; length: 19; J: TRBJ2-3; DNA: TGTGCCAGCAGGTTGGAATCGGGGGGACTGACAGGGGGGGAAGATACGCAGTATTTT; CDR3: CASRLESGGLTGGEDTQYF
size: .; D: TRBD2; V: TRBV28; length: 16; J: TRBJ2-7; DNA: TGTGCCAGCAGCATCCCCCGACTAGCGCTCTCCTACGAGCAGTACTTC; CDR3: CASSIPRLALSYEQYF
size: .; D: .; V: TRBV7-8; length: 15; J: TRBJ2-2; DNA: TGTGCCAGCTTTTCGGGCAGGGCGAACACCGGGGAGCTGTTTTTT; CDR3: CASFSGRANTGELFF
size: .; D: .; V: TRBV7-3; length: 14; J: TRBJ2-7; DNA: TGTGCCAGCAGCTTAACCCAGGCCGGAAACGAGCAGTACTTC; CDR3: CASSLTQAGNEQYF
size: .; D: .; V: TRBV7-6; length: 15; J: TRBJ2-1; DNA: TGTGCCAGCAGCTCTGCGGGCGCGACGGTGAATGAGCAGTTCTTC; CDR3: CASSSAGATVNEQFF
size: once; D: TRBD1; V: TRBV5-1; length: 14; J: TRBJ2-7; DNA: TGCGCCAGCAGGCCGCCGGGACAGGGTTCAGAGCAGTACTTC; CDR3: CASRPPGQGSEQYF
size: few; D: .; V: TRBV7-9; length: 15; J: TRBJ1-4; DNA: TGTGCCAGCACCCTACTACAGGGCCCTGGTGAAAAACTGTTTTTT; CDR3: CASTLLQGPGEKLFF
size: .; D: TRBD1; V: TRBV6-5; length: 15; J: TRBJ1-4; DNA: TGTGCCAGCCGGGACAGGGGGGGGGTGGCTGAAAAACTGTTTTTT; CDR3: CASRDRGGVAEKLFF
size: .; D: TRBD2; V: TRBV2; length: 13; J: TRBJ2-1; DNA: TGTGCCAGCAGGGCGGGGGGCGAGAATGAGCAGTTCTTC; CDR3: CASRAGGENEQFF
size: .; D: .; V: TRBV5-1; length: 14; J: TRBJ1-1; DNA: TGCGCCAGCAGCTTGGGTTCAGGGGACACTGAAGCTTTCTTT; CDR3: CASSLGSGDTEAFF
size: .; D: TRBD1; V: TRBV7-3; length: 16; J: TRBJ2-2; DNA: TGTGCCAGCAGCTCTCCGGGACAGGGGGTTACCGGGGAGCTGTTTTTT; CDR3: CASSSPGQGVTGELFF
size: .; D: .; V: TRBV19; length: 13; J: TRBJ1-4; DNA: TGTGCCAGTAGGCACAGGGAAGAGGAAAAACTGTTTTTT; CDR3: CASRHREEEKLFF
size: once; D: .; V: TRBV29-1; length: 13; J: TRBJ1-4; DNA: TGCAGCGTTGCGGGGGGCGCTAGGGAAAAACTGTTTTTT; CDR3: CSVAGGAREKLFF
size: .; D: .; V: TRBV2; length: 14; J: TRBJ1-5; DNA: TGTGCCAGCGGGATGGGTGGGGGGAGTCAGCCCCAGCATTTT; CDR3: CASGMGGGSQPQHF
size: once; D: .; V: TRBV25-1; length: 14; J: TRBJ1-5; DNA: TGTGCCAGCAGCCGGGGCGGGGCGGGGCAGCCCCAGCATTTT; CDR3: CASSRGGAGQPQHF
size: once; D: TRBD2; V: TRBV6-6; length: 15; J: TRBJ2-1; DNA: TGTGCCAGCAGTACGGGACTAGCGGGGTTCAGTGAGCAGTTCTTC; CDR3: CASSTGLAGFSEQFF
size: .; D: TRBD1; V: TRBV6-5; length: 14; J: TRBJ2-7; DNA: TGTGCCAGCAGAGCCGGGACAGGGGCACCCGAGCAGTACTTC; CDR3: CASRAGTGAPEQYF
size: .; D: .; V: TRBV6-1; length: 14; J: TRBJ2-7; DNA: TGTGCCAGCAGTGTGCAGAGCGGCGGTAACGAGCAGTACTTC; CDR3: CASSVQSGGNEQYF
size: .; D: TRBD1; V: TRBV29-1; length: 14; J: TRBJ1-2; DNA: TGCAGCGTTACACGTCAGGGGGCCTATAATGGCTACACCTTC; CDR3: CSVTRQGAYNGYTF
size: .; D: TRBD1; V: TRBV7-6; length: 17; J: TRBJ1-4; DNA: TGTGCCAGCAGCTTGGAGCCGGGACAGGGGGTTAATGAAAAACTGTTTTTT; CDR3: CASSLEPGQGVNEKLFF
size: .; D: TRBD2; V: TRBV19; length: 15; J: TRBJ2-7; DNA: TGTGCCAGTAGTCTTCAAGCGGGAGGGCGGCACGAGCAGTACTTC; CDR3: CASSLQAGGRHEQYF
size: .; D: .; V: TRBV6-5; length: 13; J: TRBJ2-1; DNA: TGTGCCAGCAGTTACCCAGGGGCTCGGGAGCAGTTCTTC; CDR3: CASSYPGAREQFF
size: once; D: TRBD2; V: TRBV7-2; length: 15; J: TRBJ2-3; DNA: TGTGCCAGCAGCTTAGCTCGGACTAGTGCAGATACGCAGTATTTT; CDR3: CASSLARTSADTQYF
size: .; D: .; V: TRBV2; length: 14; J: TRBJ1-4; DNA: TGTGCCAGCAGTGAATCAGGGCCGAGGGAAAAACTGTTTTTT; CDR3: CASSESGPREKLFF
size: .; D: .; V: TRBV11-2; length: 15; J: TRBJ1-1; DNA: TGTGCCAGCAGCTTCCTAGGGCAGGGCGGAACTGAAGCTTTCTTT; CDR3: CASSFLGQGGTEAFF
size: few; D: .; V: TRBV29-1; length: 16; J: TRBJ2-7; DNA: TGCAGCGGCTCCCTCCTACTCCATTTCCAAACCTACGAGCAGTACTTC; CDR3: CSGSLLLHFQTYEQYF
size: .; D: TRBD1; V: TRBV29-1; length: 15; J: TRBJ2-7; DNA: TGCAGCGTTGAACATTGGACAGGAGACTCCTACGAGCAGTACTTC; CDR3: CSVEHWTGDSYEQYF
size: few; D: .; V: TRBV6-5; length: 15; J: TRBJ1-1; DNA: TGTGCCAGCAGTTACTCGAGGTTCGGGGAGACTGAAGCTTTCTTT; CDR3: CASSYSRFGETEAFF
size: .; D: .; V: TRBV7-3; length: 14; J: TRBJ2-3; DNA: TGTGCCAGCAGCGCAGGTTACCTCACAGATACGCAGTATTTT; CDR3: CASSAGYLTDTQYF
size: .; D: .; V: TRBV4-3; length: 15; J: TRBJ2-3; DNA: TGCGCCAGCAGCCAGGGGGGTGTAAGGACAGATACGCAGTATTTT; CDR3: CASSQGGVRTDTQYF
size: .; D: .; V: TRBV28; length: 15; J: TRBJ1-2; DNA: TGTGCCAGCAGTTTTTGGGGGCGAGCTAACTATGGCTACACCTTC; CDR3: CASSFWGRANYGYTF
size: .; D: .; V: TRBV18; length: 18; J: TRBJ2-7; DNA: TGTGCCAGCTCCCTCCCCCCCTACAGACAGGCCAGCTCCTACGAGCAGTACTTC; CDR3: CASSLPPYRQASSYEQYF
size: .; D: .; V: TRBV11-2; length: 12; J: TRBJ2-7; DNA: TGTGCCAGCAGCTTTGCCGGGGACGAGCAGTACTTC; CDR3: CASSFAGDEQYF
size: .; D: .; V: TRBV5-1; length: 14; J: TRBJ2-1; DNA: TGCGCCAGCGCGACACAGGCGGGGTACAATGAGCAGTTCTTC; CDR3: CASATQAGYNEQFF
size: .; D: .; V: TRBV4-3; length: 19; J: TRBJ2-5; DNA: TGCGCCAGCAGCCAAGAGCTGGGGCTAGCCGGGGACTACCAAGAGACCCAGTACTTC; CDR3: CASSQELGLAGDYQETQYF
size: few; D: .; V: TRBV6-5; length: 12; J: TRBJ2-1; DNA: TGTGCCAGCAGTCTCCGTGGTACCAGGGAGTTCTTC; CDR3: CASSLRGTREFF
size: .; D: .; V: TRBV7-9; length: 15; J: TRBJ1-3; DNA: TGTGCCAGCAGCTTTACAGCTCTCTCTGGAAACACCATATATTTT; CDR3: CASSFTALSGNTIYF
size: .; D: .; V: TRBV11-3; length: 14; J: TRBJ2-7; DNA: TGTGCCAGCAGCTTAGATGGGCACAACTACGAGCAGTACTTC; CDR3: CASSLDGHNYEQYF
size: .; D: .; V: TRBV5-5; length: 15; J: TRBJ1-5; DNA: TGTGCCAGCAGCCGAAGCGGCGGGGTCAATCAGCCCCAGCATTTT; CDR3: CASSRSGGVNQPQHF
size: .; D: .; V: TRBV18; length: 15; J: TRBJ2-1; DNA: TGTGCCAGCTCACTATCCAGGAATTACGGCAATGAGCAGTTCTTC; CDR3: CASSLSRNYGNEQFF